This T cell receptor (beta chain) derives from a study of vaccination effects on CD4 cells after COVID-19. Concerning this clone: The antigen remains unidentified.

Produced via immunoSEQ multiplex PCR; TCRdb's table is partial and in-frame only. The profile covers about 51,000 clones, with around 76% appearing a single time and roughly 8.7% taken by the ten largest. Germline trimming cut 6 bases from V and 4 bases from J; bases unmatched to any gene: 11. Germline CDR1 LNHDA, CDR2 SQIVND (reference sequence). The CDR3 sequence is 16 residues long. Once cultured for roughly nine days, the cells underwent separation to obtain CD4+ T cells. The receptor was isolated from a human donor who had a prior SARS-CoV-2 infection. This sample comprised CD4+ T cells from PBMCs cultured without peptide, obtained before COVID-19 vaccination. The V call is TRBV19, the J call TRBJ1-4; 7 bases map to TRBD1. Written as DNA, the CDR3 is TGTGCCAGTAGCAACTATCTGACAGGGAATAATGAAAAACTGTTTTTT. Translated, it gives CASSNYLTGNNEKLFF.